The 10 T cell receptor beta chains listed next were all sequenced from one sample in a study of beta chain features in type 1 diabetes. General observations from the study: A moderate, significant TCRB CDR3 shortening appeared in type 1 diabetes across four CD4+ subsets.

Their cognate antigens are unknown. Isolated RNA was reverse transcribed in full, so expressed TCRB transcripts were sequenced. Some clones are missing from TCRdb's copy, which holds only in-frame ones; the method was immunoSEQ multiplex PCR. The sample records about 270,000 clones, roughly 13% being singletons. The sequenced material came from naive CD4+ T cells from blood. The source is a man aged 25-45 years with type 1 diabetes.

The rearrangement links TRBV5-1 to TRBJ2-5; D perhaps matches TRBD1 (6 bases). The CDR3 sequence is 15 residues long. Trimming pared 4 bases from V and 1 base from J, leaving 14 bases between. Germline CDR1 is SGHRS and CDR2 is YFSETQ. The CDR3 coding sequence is TGCGCCAGCAGCGGAGCCGGGACAAGCCAAGAGACCCAGTACTTC. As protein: CASSGAGTSQETQYF.

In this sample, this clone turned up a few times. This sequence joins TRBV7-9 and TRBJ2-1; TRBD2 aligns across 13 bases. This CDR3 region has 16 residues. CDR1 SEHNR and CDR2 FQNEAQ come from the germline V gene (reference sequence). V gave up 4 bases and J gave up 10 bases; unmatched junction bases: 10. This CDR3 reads CASSSQGTSGALEQFF. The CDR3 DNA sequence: TGTGCCAGCAGCTCGCAAGGGACTAGCGGGGCCTTGGAGCAGTTCTTC.

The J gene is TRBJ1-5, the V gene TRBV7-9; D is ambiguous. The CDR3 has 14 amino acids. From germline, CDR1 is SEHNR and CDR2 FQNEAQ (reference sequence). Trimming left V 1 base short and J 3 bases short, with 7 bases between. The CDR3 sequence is CASSLDGSNQPQHF. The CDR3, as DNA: TGTGCCAGCAGCTTAGACGGTTCCAATCAGCCCCAGCATTTT.

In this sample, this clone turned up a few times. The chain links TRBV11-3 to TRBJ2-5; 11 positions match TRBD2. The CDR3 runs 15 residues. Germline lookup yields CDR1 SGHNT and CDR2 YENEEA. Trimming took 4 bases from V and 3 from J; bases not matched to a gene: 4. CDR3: CASSSGGLAEETQYF. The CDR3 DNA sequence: TGTGCCAGCAGCTCGGGGGGACTAGCGGAAGAGACCCAGTACTTC.

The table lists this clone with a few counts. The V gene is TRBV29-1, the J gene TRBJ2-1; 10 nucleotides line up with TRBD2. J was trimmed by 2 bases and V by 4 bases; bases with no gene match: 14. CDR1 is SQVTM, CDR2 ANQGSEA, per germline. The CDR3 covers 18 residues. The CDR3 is CSVVRSVLAGATYNEQFF. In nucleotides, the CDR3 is TGCAGCGTTGTACGCTCAGTTCTAGCGGGAGCCACCTACAATGAGCAGTTCTTC.

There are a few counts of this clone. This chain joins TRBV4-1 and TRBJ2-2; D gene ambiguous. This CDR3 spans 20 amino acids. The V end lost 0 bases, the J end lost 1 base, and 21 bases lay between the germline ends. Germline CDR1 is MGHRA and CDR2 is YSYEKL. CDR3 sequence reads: CASSQEGTNTGTGNTGELFF. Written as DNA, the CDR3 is TGCGCCAGCAGCCAAGAGGGTACTAATACGGGTACGGGGAACACCGGGGAGCTGTTTTTT.

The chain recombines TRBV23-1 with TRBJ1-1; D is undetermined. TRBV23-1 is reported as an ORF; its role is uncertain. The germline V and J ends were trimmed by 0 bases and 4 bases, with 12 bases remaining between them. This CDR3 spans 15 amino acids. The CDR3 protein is CASSQSDLASTEAFF. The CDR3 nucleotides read TGCGCCAGCAGTCAATCGGACCTAGCGAGCACTGAAGCTTTCTTT.

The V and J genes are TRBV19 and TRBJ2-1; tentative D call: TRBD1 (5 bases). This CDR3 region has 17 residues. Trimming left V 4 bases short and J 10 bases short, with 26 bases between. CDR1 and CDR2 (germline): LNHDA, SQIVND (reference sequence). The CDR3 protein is CASSKGSGANRGHEQFF. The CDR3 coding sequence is TGTGCCAGTAGTAAAGGTAGTGGGGCCAACCGTGGGCACGAGCAGTTCTTC. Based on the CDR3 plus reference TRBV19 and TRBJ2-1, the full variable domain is DGGITQSPKYLFRKEGQNVTLSCEQNLNHDAMYWYRQDPGQGLRLIYYSQIVNDFQKGDIAEGYSVSREKKESFPLTVTSAQKNPTAFYLCASSKGSGANRGHEQFFGPGTRLTVL.

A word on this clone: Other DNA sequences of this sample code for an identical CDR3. CDR3 nucleotides: TGCGCCAGCAGCCCGGGACTAGCGGACTACAATGAGCAGTTCTTC. Its translation: CASSPGLADYNEQFF. V is TRBV5-1 and J is TRBJ2-1; the match to TRBD2 covers 11 bases. Germline V lookup: CDR1 SGHRS, CDR2 YFSETQ. The CDR3 covers 15 residues. V lost 4 bases and J lost 3; bases outside the gene matches: 3.

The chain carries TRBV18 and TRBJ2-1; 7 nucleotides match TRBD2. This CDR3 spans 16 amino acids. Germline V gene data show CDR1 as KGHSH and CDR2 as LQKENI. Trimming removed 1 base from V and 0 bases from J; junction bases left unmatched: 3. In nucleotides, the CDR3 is TGTGCCAGCTCACCACGTAAGCGGGGCTCCTACAATGAGCAGTTCTTC. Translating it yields CASSPRKRGSYNEQFF. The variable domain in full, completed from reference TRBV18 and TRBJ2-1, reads NAGVMQNPRHLVRRRGQEARLRCSPMKGHSHVYWYRQLPEEGLKFMVYLQKENIIDESGMPKERFSAEFPKEGPSILRIQQVVRGDSAAYFCASSPRKRGSYNEQFFGPGTRLTVL.